A single sample is the source of the 22 T cell receptor beta chains below, sequenced in a study of blood T cell repertoires in COVID-19. Assay used: immunoSEQ multiplex PCR; TCRdb lists only in-frame clones, some missing. The sample lists hundreds of thousands of clones; 80% to 90% were seen once. The specimen sequenced was peripheral blood. The source is a woman aged 18-35 years with acute or convalescent COVID-19.

This chain joins TRBV12-3 or TRBV12-4 and TRBJ2-1, with TRBD2 as a possible D gene (5 bases). The CDR3 extends over 13 amino acids. The V gene lost 4 bases and the J gene lost 4 bases, with 8 bases spanning the gap. The CDR3 DNA is TGTGCCAGCAGTTCGGGGAAGTACAATGAGCAGTTCTTC. Translation: CASSSGKYNEQFF.

The gene calls are TRBV6-5 and TRBJ1-2, with 9 bases lining up with TRBD1. V gave up 5 bases and J gave up 6 bases; unmatched junction bases: 7. The CDR3 sequence is 14 residues long. The germline V gene encodes CDR1 MNHEY and CDR2 SVGAGI. CDR3 sequence reads: CASSMWTGDHGYTF. CDR3 DNA: TGTGCCAGCAGTATGTGGACAGGGGACCATGGCTACACCTTC.

The chain has TRBV27 and TRBJ1-5, with D maybe TRBD1 (5 bases). Trimming stripped 3 bases from V and 5 bases from J, with 11 bases between. The CDR3 contains 14 residues. CDR1 MNHEY and CDR2 SMNVEV come from the germline V gene (reference sequence). The CDR3 DNA sequence: TGTGCCAGCAGTTTGAGTCAGGGTGATCAGCCCCAGCATTTT. This codes for CASSLSQGDQPQHF.

The gene calls are TRBV6-5 and TRBJ1-3, with TRBD1 matching 8 bases. The CDR3 loop spans 15 amino acids. The germline V gene has CDR1 MNHEY and CDR2 SVGAGI. Germline trimming cut 5 bases from V and 4 bases from J; bases unmatched to any gene: 7. DNA of the CDR3: TGTGCCAGCAGTCGTACGACAGGGGTGGGAAACACCATATATTTT. As protein: CASSRTTGVGNTIYF.

The genes are TRBV5-1 and TRBJ1-4; D call uncertain. CDR3 length: 15 residues. Trimming removed 0 bases from V and 7 bases from J, with 13 bases in between. From germline, CDR1 is SGHRS and CDR2 YFSETQ. CDR3 region: CASSLAGRSGEKLFF. CDR3 DNA: TGCGCCAGCAGCTTGGCCGGCAGATCGGGTGAAAAACTGTTTTTT.

This rearrangement joins TRBV14 to TRBJ2-3; D gene uncertain. V lost 1 base to trimming and J lost 3 bases, with 5 bases between them. CDR3 length equals 13 residues. CDR1 and CDR2 from the germline V gene are SGHDN and FVKESK. The CDR3 DNA reads as TGTGCCAGCAGCCAAGTTGCGACAGATACGCAGTATTTT. Protein product: CASSQVATDTQYF.

The chain uses TRBV15 and TRBJ2-3, with unresolved D. V was pared by 0 bases and J by 2 bases, with 9 bases between. Per the germline V gene, CDR1 is LNHNV and CDR2 is YYDKDF (reference sequence). The CDR3 is 15 amino acids. This chain's CDR3 is CATSRDGVTTDTQYF. The CDR3 bases are TGTGCCACCAGCAGAGACGGTGTCACCACAGATACGCAGTATTTT.

This sequence joins TRBV7-3 and TRBJ1-2, with D perhaps TRBD1 (6 bases). Germline values: CDR1 SGHTA, CDR2 FQGTGA. V lost 3 bases and J 4 bases, leaving 18 bases between the germline ends. The CDR3 consists of 16 residues. The CDR3 loop reads CASSLNPGQSSYGYTF. The CDR3 nucleotides read TGTGCCAGCAGCTTGAATCCCGGACAGAGCAGCTATGGCTACACCTTC.

The DNA of the CDR3 is TGTGCCACCAGCAGAGAGGAGGACCCCCTTAAGTATAGCAATCAGCCCCAGCATTTT. Translation gives CATSREEDPLKYSNQPQHF. The V call is TRBV15, the J call TRBJ1-5; D gene unclear. The length of the CDR3 is 19 residues. Germline-derived CDR1 and CDR2 are LNHNV and YYDKDF (reference sequence). The ends were cut back, 0 bases at V and 0 bases at J, with 18 bases in the middle.

This clone was found a few times. The chain couples TRBV18 to TRBJ1-5; perhaps TRBD1 as D (6 bases). CDR3 length: 15 amino acids. CDR1 and CDR2 (germline): KGHSH, LQKENI. V was clipped by 3 bases and J by 2 bases, with 11 bases between them. The CDR3, as DNA: TGTGCCAGCTCACCTAATCCAGGGGGCAATCAGCCCCAGCATTTT. It specifies CASSPNPGGNQPQHF.

The rearrangement uses TRBV19 and TRBJ1-2; D unclear. This CDR3 contains 15 residues. V was clipped by 2 bases and J by 8 bases, with 18 bases between them. Per germline, CDR1 LNHDA and CDR2 SQIVND (reference sequence). In DNA, the CDR3 is TGTGCCAGTAGTATAATCATAACGGGCGGCGGGGGCTACACCTTC. This codes for CASSIIITGGGGYTF.

The chain's CDR3 is CASSHNRDSLIYGYTF. Here the CDR3 DNA reads TGCGCCAGCAGCCATAATCGGGACAGCTTGATCTATGGCTACACCTTC. The V and J genes are TRBV4-1 and TRBJ1-2; 7 nucleotides match TRBD1. CDR3 length equals 16 residues. Losses at the gene ends were 3 bases for V and 4 bases for J; bases not matched to a gene: 11. CDR1 and CDR2 (germline): MGHRA, YSYEKL.

The chain combines TRBV12-3 or TRBV12-4 with TRBJ1-4; TRBD1 might be the D (5 bases). This CDR3 has 11 residues. V lost 8 bases and J lost 5, with 6 bases in between. CDR3 sequence: CASRGNEKLFF. For the CDR3, the DNA is TGTGCCAGCCGGGGGAATGAAAAACTGTTTTTT.

V and J are TRBV9 and TRBJ2-5; 11 nucleotides agree with TRBD2. Germline loops: CDR1 SGDLS, CDR2 YYNGEE. The CDR3 contains 16 residues. The ends lost 2 bases at V and 5 bases at J; junction bases unmatched: 8. CDR3 DNA: TGTGCCAGCAGCGTGGGTAGCGGGGGGGCCCGGGAGACCCAGTACTTC. Protein product: CASSVGSGGARETQYF.

The J gene is TRBJ2-7, the V gene TRBV3-1 (or the pseudogene TRBV3-2); 9 bases fit TRBD1. Germline CDR1 reads LGHDT; CDR2 reads YNNKEL (reference sequence). V was pared by 6 bases and J by 2 bases, with 14 bases of the junction left unmatched. There are 17 residues in the CDR3. The CDR3 bases are TGTGCCAGCAGTCTGGACAGGGGCTCTATGATAACCTACGAGCAGTACTTC. Translating gives CASSLDRGSMITYEQYF.

On this clone itself: The same CDR3 can be traced to other DNA sequences in this sample. This chain connects TRBV12-3 or TRBV12-4 to TRBJ1-1, with 7 bases identical to TRBD1. Trimming removed 5 bases from V and 7 bases from J; junction bases left unmatched: 4. CDR3 length equals 12 residues. The CDR3 reads CASSPRTGEAFF. The CDR3 DNA sequence: TGTGCCAGCAGTCCACGGACAGGTGAAGCTTTCTTT.

The V call is TRBV18, the J call TRBJ2-7; 7 nucleotides align to TRBD2. The CDR3 sequence is 22 residues long. Germline assignment: CDR1 KGHSH and CDR2 LQKENI. V lost 4 bases to trimming and J lost 0 bases; unmatched junction nucleotides: 27. CDR3 nucleotide sequence: TGTGCCAGCTCACGCTTCTCTTGGTTCCGCGGCCCCCGAGCGGGAACCTCCTACGAGCAGTACTTC. Translating gives CASSRFSWFRGPRAGTSYEQYF.

The CDR3 protein is CASSYSRAKNIQYF. In DNA form, the CDR3 reads TGTGCCAGCAGTTACTCGAGGGCCAAAAACATTCAGTACTTC. This chain joins TRBV6-5 and TRBJ2-4, with D unresolved. This CDR3 has 14 residues. Trimming shortened V by 0 bases and J by 1 base, and 4 bases separated the two germline ends. CDR1 and CDR2 from the germline V gene are MNHEY and SVGAGI.

This chain connects TRBV2 to TRBJ1-1, with TRBD1 as a possible D gene (5 bases). The germline V gene has CDR1 SNHLY and CDR2 FYNNEI. Trimming left V 6 bases short and J 4 bases short, with 18 bases between. This CDR3 is 15 amino acids long. CDR3 bases: TGTGCCAGCAGAGCTCCGGCAGGGCCACTCACTGAAGCTTTCTTT. It translates to CASRAPAGPLTEAFF.

The gene calls are TRBV18 and TRBJ1-1; TRBD1 is a possible D gene (6 bases). V was shortened by 5 bases and J by 6 bases, with 16 bases between the two germline ends. There are 14 residues in the CDR3. Germline V gene sequence: CDR1 KGHSH, CDR2 LQKENI. The CDR3 DNA reads as TGTGCCAGCTCAACCACGGACAGTTCGGCTGAAGCTTTCTTT. Its translation is CASSTTDSSAEAFF.

In its sample, this clone was seen a few times. The chain links TRBV28 to TRBJ1-1; 11 bases align to TRBD1. V lost 7 bases and J lost 6; bases outside the gene matches: 10. Per germline, CDR1 MDHEN and CDR2 SYDVKM. CDR3 size: 15 residues. CDR3 coding DNA: TGTGCCAGCATTATCCGGGGACAGGGGGGTTCTGAAGCTTTCTTT. Its translation: CASIIRGQGGSEAFF.

This clone has just one count. The genes are TRBV19 and TRBJ1-2; 9 bases are a match to TRBD1. V lost 5 bases to trimming and J lost 4 bases; unmatched junction nucleotides: 5. The CDR3 has 14 amino acids. Germline V gene lookup returns CDR1 LNHDA and CDR2 SQIVND (reference sequence). The CDR3 region is CASSGTGWVYGYTF. CDR3 DNA sequence: TGTGCCAGTAGTGGGACAGGGTGGGTCTATGGCTACACCTTC.